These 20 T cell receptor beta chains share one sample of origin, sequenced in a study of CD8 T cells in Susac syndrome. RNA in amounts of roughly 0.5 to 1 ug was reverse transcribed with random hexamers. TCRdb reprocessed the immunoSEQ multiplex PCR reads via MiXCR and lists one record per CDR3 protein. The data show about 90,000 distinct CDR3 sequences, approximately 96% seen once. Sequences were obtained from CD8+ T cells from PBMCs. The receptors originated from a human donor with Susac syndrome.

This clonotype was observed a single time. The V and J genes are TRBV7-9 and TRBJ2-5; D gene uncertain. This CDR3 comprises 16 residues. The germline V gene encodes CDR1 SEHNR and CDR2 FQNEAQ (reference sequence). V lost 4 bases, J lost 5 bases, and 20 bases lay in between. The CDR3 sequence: CASSSVEIIGTETQYF. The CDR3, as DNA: TGTGCCAGCAGCTCCGTCGAAATTATAGGAACGGAGACCCAGTACTTC. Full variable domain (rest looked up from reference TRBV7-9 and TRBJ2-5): DTGVSQNPRHKITKRGQNVTFRCDPISEHNRLYWYRQTLGQGPEFLTYFQNEAQLEKSRLLSDRFSAERPKGSFSTLEIQRTEQGDSAMYLCASSSVEIIGTETQYFGPGTRLLVL.

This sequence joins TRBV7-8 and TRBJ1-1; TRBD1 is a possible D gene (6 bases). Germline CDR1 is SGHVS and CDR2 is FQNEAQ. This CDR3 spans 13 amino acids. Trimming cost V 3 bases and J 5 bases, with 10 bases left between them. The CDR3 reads CASSFRGPTEAFF. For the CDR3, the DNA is TGTGCCAGCAGCTTTCGGGGGCCAACTGAAGCTTTCTTT. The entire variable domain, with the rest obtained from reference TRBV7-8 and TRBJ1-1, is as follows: GAGVSQSPRYKVAKRGQDVALRCDPISGHVSLFWYQQALGQGPEFLTYFQNEAQLDKSGLPSDRFFAERPEGSVSTLKIQRTQQEDSAVYLCASSFRGPTEAFFGQGTRLTVV.

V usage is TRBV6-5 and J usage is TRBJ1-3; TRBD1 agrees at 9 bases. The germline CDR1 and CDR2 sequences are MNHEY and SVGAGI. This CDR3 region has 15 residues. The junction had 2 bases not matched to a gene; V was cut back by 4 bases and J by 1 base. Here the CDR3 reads CASSSDRGSGNTIYF. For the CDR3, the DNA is TGTGCCAGCAGTTCGGACAGGGGATCTGGAAACACCATATATTTT.

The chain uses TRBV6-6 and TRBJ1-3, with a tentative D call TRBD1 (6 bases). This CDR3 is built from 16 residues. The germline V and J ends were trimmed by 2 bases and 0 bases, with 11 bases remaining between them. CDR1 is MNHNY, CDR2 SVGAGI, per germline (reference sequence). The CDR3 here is CASSYERGDSGNTIYF. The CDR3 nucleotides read TGTGCCAGCAGTTACGAGAGGGGGGACTCTGGAAACACCATATATTTT.

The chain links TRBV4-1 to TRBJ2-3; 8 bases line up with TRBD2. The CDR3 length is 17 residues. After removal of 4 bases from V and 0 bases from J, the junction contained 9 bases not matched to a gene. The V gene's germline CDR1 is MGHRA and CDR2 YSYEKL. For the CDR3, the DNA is TGCGCCAGCAGCCCCCAATATGCGGGGGGAAGCACAGATACGCAGTATTTT. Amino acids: CASSPQYAGGSTDTQYF.

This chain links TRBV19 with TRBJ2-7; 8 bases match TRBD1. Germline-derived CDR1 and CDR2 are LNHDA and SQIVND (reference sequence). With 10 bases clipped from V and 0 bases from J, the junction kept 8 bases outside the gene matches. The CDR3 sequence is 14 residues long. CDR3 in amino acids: CATTRDRSSYEQYF. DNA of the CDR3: TGTGCCACCACCCGGGACAGGAGCTCCTACGAGCAGTACTTC.

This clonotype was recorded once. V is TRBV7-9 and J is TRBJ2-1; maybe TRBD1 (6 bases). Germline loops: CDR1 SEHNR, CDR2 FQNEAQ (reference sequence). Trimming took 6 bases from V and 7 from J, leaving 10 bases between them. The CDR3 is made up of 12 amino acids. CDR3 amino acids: CASRDRGNEQFF. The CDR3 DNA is TGTGCCAGCAGGGATAGGGGGAATGAGCAGTTCTTC.

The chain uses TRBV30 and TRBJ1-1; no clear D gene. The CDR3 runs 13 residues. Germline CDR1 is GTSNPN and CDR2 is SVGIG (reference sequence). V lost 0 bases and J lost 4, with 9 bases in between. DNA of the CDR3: TGTGCCTGGAGTGTAACAGCGGGCACTGAAGCTTTCTTT. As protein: CAWSVTAGTEAFF.

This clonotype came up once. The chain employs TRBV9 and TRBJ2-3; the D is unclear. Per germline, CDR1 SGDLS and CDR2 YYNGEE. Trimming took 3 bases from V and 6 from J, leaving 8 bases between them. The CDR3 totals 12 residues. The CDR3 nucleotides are TGTGCCAGCAGCGAGACTGGGGATACGCAGTATTTT. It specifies CASSETGDTQYF.

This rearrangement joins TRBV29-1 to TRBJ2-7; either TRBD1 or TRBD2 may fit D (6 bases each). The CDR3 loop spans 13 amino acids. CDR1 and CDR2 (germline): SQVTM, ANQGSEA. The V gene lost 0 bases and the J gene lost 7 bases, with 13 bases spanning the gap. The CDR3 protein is CSVEDSGAREQYF. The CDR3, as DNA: TGCAGCGTTGAAGATTCGGGGGCTAGGGAGCAGTACTTC.

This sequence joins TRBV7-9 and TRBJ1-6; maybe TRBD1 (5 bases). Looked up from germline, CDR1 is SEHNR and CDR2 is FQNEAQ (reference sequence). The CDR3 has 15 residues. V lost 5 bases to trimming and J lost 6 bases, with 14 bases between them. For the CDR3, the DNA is TGTGCCAGCAGCCCCCCGGGACTGCCTAATTCACCCCTCCACTTT. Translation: CASSPPGLPNSPLHF. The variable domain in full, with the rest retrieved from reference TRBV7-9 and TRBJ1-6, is DTGVSQNPRHKITKRGQNVTFRCDPISEHNRLYWYRQTLGQGPEFLTYFQNEAQLEKSRLLSDRFSAERPKGSFSTLEIQRTEQGDSAMYLCASSPPGLPNSPLHFGNGTRLTVT.

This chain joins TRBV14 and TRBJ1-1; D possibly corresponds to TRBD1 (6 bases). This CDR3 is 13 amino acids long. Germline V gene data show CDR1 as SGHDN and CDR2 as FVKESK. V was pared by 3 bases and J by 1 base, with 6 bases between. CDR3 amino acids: CASSQGQNTEAFF. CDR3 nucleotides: TGTGCCAGCAGCCAGGGACAGAACACTGAAGCTTTCTTT.

The DNA of the CDR3 is TGCAGTGTCCCGGGACCGGGGTTACAGACCCAGTACTTC. Amino acid sequence: CSVPGPGLQTQYF. The chain joins TRBV20-1 to TRBJ2-5; D possibly uses TRBD1 or TRBD2 (5 bases each). V lost 7 bases, J lost 6 bases, and 18 bases lay in between. The CDR3 contains 13 residues. The germline V gene encodes CDR1 DFQATT and CDR2 SNEGSKA (reference sequence).

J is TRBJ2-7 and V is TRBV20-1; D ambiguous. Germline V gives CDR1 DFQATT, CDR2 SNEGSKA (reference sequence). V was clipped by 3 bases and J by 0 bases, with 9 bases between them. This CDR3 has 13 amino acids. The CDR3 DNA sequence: TGCAGTGCTAGCCACGGAAGCTCCTACGAGCAGTACTTC. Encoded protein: CSASHGSSYEQYF.

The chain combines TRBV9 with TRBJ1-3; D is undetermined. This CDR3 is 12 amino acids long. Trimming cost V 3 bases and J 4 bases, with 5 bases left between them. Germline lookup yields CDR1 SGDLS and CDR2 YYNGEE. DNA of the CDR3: TGTGCCAGCAGCGGAGCGGGAAACACCATATATTTT. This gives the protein CASSGAGNTIYF.

This chain's CDR3 is CASSHGTARDEQFF. As DNA, the CDR3 is TGCGCCAGCAGCCACGGAACCGCTCGTGATGAGCAGTTCTTC. The V call is TRBV4-3, the J call TRBJ2-1, with unresolved D. This CDR3 region has 14 residues. Per the germline V gene, CDR1 is LGHNA and CDR2 is YSLEER. Between the trimmed V and J ends, which lost 3 bases and 8 bases, there was a span of 14 bases.

CDR3 residues: CASSYSGTAVGIQYF. CDR3 DNA: TGTGCCAGCAGTTACTCCGGGACCGCGGTGGGCATTCAGTACTTC. The V and J genes are TRBV6-5 and TRBJ2-4; either TRBD1 or TRBD2 may fit D (5 bases each). Germline V gives CDR1 MNHEY, CDR2 SVGAGI. Trimming took 0 bases from V and 9 from J, leaving 15 bases between them. CDR3 length equals 15 residues.

For the CDR3, the DNA is TGTGCCAGTAGTATTCCCCGGACAGGCGGCAATGAGCAGTTCTTC. Residues: CASSIPRTGGNEQFF. The chain links TRBV19 to TRBJ2-1; 7 bases map to TRBD1. V was pared by 3 bases and J by 6 bases, with 8 bases of the junction left unmatched. The CDR3 contains 15 residues. The germline CDR1 and CDR2 sequences are LNHDA and SQIVND (reference sequence).

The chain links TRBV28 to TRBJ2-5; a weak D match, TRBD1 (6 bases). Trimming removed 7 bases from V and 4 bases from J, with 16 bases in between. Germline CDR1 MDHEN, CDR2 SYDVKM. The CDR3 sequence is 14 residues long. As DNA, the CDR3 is TGTGCCAGCAAGGGTAGCAGGGGAGTAGAGACCCAGTACTTC. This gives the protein CASKGSRGVETQYF.

CDR3 residues: CSVRSGASFGGYTF. CDR3 DNA sequence: TGCAGCGTTAGGTCAGGTGCCTCTTTCGGTGGCTACACCTTC. The chain is built from TRBV29-1 and TRBJ1-2; D is unresolved. V shed 5 bases and J shed 7 bases, with 20 bases lying between them. From germline, CDR1 is SQVTM and CDR2 ANQGSEA. The CDR3 extends over 14 amino acids.